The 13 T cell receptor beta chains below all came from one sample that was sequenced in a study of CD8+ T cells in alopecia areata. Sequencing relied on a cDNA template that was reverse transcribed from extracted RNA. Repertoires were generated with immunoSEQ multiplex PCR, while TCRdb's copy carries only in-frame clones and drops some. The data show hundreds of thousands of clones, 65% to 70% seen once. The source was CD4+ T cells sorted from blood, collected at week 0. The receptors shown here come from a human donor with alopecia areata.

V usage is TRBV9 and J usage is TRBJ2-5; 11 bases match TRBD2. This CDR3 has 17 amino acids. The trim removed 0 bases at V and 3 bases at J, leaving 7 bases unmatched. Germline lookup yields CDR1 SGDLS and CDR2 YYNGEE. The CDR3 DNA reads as TGTGCCAGCAGCGTAGATCCTAGCGGGGGGATTGAAGAGACCCAGTACTTC. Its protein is CASSVDPSGGIEETQYF.

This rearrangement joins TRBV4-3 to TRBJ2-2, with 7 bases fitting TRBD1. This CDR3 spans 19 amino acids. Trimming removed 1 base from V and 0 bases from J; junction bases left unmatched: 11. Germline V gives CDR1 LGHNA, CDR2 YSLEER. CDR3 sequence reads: CASSQAINRGSSNTGELFF. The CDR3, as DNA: TGCGCCAGCAGCCAAGCGATTAACAGGGGTAGCTCGAACACCGGGGAGCTGTTTTTT.

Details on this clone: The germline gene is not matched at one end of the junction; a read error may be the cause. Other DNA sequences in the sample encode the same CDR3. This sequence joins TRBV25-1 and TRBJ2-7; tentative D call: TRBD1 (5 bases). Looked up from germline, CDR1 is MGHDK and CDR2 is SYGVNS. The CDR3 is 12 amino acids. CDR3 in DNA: TGTGCAAGCAGTGGTGGGGCTTACGAGCAGTACTTC. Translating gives CASSGGAYEQYF.

The CDR3 sequence: CAWTQGTYEQYF. CDR3 DNA sequence: TGTGCCTGGACTCAGGGGACCTACGAGCAGTACTTC. The chain combines TRBV30 with TRBJ2-7; D is perhaps TRBD1 (6 bases). Trimming removed 4 bases at V and 2 bases at J, with 9 bases between. Germline V gene lookup returns CDR1 GTSNPN and CDR2 SVGIG (reference sequence). The CDR3 spans 12 residues.

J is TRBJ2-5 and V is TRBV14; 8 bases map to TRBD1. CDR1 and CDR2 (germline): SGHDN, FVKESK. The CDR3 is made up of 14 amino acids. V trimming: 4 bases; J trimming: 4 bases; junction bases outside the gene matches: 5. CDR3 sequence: CASSRQGLLETQYF. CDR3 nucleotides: TGTGCCAGCAGCCGACAGGGGTTGTTAGAGACCCAGTACTTC.

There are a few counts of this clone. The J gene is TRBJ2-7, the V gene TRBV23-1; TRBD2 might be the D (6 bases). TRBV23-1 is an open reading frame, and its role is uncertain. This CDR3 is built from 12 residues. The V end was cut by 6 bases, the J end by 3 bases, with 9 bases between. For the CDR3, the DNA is TGCGCCAGCAGAGGAGGGAACTACGAGCAGTACTTC. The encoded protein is CASRGGNYEQYF.

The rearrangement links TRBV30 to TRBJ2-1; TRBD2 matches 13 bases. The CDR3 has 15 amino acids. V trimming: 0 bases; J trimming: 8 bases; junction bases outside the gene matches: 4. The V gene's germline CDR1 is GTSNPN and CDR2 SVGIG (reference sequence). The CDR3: CAWSVGLAGDDEQFF. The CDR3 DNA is TGTGCCTGGAGTGTCGGACTAGCGGGGGACGATGAGCAGTTCTTC.

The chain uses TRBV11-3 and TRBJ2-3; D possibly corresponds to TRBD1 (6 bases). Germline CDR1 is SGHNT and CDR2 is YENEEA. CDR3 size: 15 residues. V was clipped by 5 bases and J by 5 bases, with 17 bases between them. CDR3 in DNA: TGTGCCAGCAGCGCCTCCGGGACAACACAAGATACGCAGTATTTT. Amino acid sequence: CASSASGTTQDTQYF.

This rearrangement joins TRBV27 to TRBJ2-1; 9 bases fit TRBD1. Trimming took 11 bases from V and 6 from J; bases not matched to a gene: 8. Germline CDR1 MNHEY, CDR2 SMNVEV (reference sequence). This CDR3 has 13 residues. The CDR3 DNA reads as TGTGCCGCGGGACAGGGAGACCGCAATGAGCAGTTCTTC. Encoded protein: CAAGQGDRNEQFF.

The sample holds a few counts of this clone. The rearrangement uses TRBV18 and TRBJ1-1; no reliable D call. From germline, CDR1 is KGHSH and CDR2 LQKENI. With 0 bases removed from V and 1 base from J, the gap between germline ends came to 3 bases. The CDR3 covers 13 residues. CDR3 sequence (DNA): TGTGCCAGCTCACCACCGAGGAACACTGAAGCTTTCTTT. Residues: CASSPPRNTEAFF.

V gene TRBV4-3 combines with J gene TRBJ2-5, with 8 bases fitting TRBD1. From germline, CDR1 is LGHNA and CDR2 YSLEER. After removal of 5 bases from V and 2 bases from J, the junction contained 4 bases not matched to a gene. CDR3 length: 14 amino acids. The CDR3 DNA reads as TGCGCCAGCAGCTTCCACAGGGGGCAAGAGACCCAGTACTTC. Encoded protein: CASSFHRGQETQYF.

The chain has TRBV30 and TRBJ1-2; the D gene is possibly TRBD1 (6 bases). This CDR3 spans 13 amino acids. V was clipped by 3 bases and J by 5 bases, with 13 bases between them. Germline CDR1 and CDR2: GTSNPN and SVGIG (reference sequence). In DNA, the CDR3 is TGTGCCTGGAGCCAGGACAGCCGTTATGGCTACACCTTC. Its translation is CAWSQDSRYGYTF.

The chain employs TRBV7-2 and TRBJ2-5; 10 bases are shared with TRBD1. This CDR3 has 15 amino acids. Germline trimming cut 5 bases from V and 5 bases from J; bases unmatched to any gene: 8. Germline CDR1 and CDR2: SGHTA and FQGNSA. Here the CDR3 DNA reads TGTGCCAGCAGCCTGGACAGGGGGACGACGGAGACCCAGTACTTC. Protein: CASSLDRGTTETQYF.